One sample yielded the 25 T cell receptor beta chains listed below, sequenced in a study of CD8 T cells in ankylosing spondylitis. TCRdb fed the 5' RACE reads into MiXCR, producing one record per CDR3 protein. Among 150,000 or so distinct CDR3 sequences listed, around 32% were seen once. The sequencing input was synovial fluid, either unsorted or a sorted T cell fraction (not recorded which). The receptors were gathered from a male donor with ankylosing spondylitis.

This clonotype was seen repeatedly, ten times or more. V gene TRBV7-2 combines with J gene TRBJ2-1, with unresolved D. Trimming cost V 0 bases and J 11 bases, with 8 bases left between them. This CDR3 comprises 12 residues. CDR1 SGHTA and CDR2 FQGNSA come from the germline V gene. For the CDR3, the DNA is TGTGCCAGCAGCTTAGCGCTAGGCCAGCAGTTCTTC. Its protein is CASSLALGQQFF.

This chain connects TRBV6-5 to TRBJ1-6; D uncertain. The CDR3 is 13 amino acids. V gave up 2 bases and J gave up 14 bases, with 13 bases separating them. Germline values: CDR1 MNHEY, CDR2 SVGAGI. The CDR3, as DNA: TGTGCCAGCAGTTACGGGCTGAACTCGGCCCTCCACTTT. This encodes CASSYGLNSALHF.

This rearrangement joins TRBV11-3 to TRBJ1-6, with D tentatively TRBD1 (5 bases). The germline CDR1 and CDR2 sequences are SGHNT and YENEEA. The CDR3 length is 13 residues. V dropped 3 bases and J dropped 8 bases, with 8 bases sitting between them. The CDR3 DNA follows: TGTGCCAGCAGCTTCGGCAGGGATTCACCCCTCCACTTT. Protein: CASSFGRDSPLHF.

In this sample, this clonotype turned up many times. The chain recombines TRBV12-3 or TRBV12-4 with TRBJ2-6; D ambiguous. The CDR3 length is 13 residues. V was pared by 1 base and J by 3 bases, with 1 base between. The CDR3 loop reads CASSLGGANVLTF. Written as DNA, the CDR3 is TGTGCCAGCAGTTTAGGTGGGGCCAACGTCCTGACTTTC.

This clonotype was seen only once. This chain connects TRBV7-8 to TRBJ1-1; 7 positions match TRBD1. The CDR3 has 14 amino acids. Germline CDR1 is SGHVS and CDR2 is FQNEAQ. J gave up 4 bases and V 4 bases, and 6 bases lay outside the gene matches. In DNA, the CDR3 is TGTGCCAGCAGCTCCCAGGGGGTCGGCACTGAAGCTTTCTTT. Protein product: CASSSQGVGTEAFF.

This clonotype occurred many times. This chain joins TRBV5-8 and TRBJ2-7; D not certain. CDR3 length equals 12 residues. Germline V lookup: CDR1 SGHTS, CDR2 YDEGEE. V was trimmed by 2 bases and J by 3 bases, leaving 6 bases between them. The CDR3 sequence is CASSLTDYEQYF. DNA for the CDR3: TGTGCCAGCAGCTTAACAGACTACGAGCAGTACTTC. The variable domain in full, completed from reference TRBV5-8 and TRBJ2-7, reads EAGVTQSPTHLIKTRGQQATLRCSPISGHTSVYWYQQALGLGLQFLLWYDEGEERNRGNFPPRFSGRQFPNYSSELNVNALELEDSALYLCASSLTDYEQYFGPGTRLTVT.

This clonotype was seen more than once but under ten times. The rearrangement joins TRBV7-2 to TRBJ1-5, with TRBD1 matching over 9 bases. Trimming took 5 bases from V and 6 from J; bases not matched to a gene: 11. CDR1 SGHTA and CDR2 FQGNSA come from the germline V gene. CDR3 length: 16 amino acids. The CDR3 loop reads CASSLSSGTGFQPQHF. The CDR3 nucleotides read TGTGCCAGCAGCCTCTCTTCCGGGACAGGGTTTCAGCCCCAGCATTTT. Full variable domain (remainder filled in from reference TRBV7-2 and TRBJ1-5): GAGVSQSPSNKVTEKGKDVELRCDPISGHTALYWYRQSLGQGLEFLIYFQGNSAPDKSGLPSDRFSAERTGGSVSTLTIQRTQQEDSAVYLCASSLSSGTGFQPQHFGDGTRLSIL.

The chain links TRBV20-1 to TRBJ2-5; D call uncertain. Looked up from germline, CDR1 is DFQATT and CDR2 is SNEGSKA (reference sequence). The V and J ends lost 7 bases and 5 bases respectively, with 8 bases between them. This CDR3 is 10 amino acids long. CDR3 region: CSVGRETQYF. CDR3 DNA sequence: TGCAGTGTTGGGCGGGAGACCCAGTACTTC.

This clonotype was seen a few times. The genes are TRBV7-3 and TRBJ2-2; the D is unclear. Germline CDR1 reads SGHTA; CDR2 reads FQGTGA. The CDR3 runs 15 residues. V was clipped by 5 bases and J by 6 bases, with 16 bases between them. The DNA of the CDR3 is TGTGCCAGCAGCCCCCAAGGGCTTTCATCCGGGGAGCTGTTTTTT. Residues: CASSPQGLSSGELFF.

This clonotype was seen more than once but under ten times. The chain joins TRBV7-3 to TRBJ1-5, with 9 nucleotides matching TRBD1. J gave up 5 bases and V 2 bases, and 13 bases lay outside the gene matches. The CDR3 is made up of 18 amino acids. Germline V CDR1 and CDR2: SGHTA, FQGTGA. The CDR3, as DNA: TGTGCCAGCAGCTTATCATGGGAGGGACAGGGCATTTATCAGCCCCAGCATTTT. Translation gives CASSLSWEGQGIYQPQHF.

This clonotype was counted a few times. The CDR3: CASSLVHGSAGGYTF. The CDR3 region has the DNA TGTGCCAGCAGCTTAGTTCACGGGAGCGCTGGAGGCTACACCTTC. The rearrangement uses TRBV7-2 and TRBJ1-2, with D hard to call. This CDR3 has 15 amino acids. The germline CDR1 and CDR2 sequences are SGHTA and FQGNSA. V was trimmed by 1 base and J by 8 bases, leaving 17 bases between them.

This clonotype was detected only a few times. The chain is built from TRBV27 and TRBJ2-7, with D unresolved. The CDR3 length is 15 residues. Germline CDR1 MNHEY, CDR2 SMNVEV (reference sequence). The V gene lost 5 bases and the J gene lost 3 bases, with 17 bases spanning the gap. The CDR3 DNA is TGTGCCAGCAGTCCAGAGAGGTGGGAAGACTACGAGCAGTACTTC. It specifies CASSPERWEDYEQYF.

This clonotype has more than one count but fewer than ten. The CDR3 here is CASSLVGTSSYEQYF. DNA for the CDR3: TGTGCCAGCAGTTTAGTCGGGACTAGCTCCTACGAGCAGTACTTC. The rearrangement uses TRBV27 and TRBJ2-7, with TRBD2 matching over 8 bases. Germline V gene lookup returns CDR1 MNHEY and CDR2 SMNVEV (reference sequence). Unmatched junction bases numbered 3, after V lost 2 bases and J lost 0 bases. The CDR3 totals 15 residues.

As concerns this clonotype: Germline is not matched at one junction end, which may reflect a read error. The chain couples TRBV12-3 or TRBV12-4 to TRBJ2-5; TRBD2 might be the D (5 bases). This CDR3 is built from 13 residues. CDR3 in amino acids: CASSRTYQDTQYF. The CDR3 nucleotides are TGTGCCAGCAGTCGGACTTATCAAGACACCCAGTACTTC.

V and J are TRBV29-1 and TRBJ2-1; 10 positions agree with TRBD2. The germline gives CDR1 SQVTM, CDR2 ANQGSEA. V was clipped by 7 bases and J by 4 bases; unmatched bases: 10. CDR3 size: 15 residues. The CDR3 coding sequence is TGCAGCGGACTAGCGGGCAATCCCCTATACAATGAGCAGTTCTTC. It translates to CSGLAGNPLYNEQFF.

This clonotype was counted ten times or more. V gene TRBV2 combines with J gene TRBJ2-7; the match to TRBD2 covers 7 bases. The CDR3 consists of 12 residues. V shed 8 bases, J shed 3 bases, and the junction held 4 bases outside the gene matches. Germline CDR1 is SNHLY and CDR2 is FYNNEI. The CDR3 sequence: CASGTTNYEQYF. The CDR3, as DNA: TGTGCCAGCGGGACTACCAACTACGAGCAGTACTTC. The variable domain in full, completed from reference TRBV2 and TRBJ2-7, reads EPEVTQTPSHQVTQMGQEVILRCVPISNHLYFYWYRQILGQKVEFLVSFYNNEISEKSEIFDDQFSVERPDGSNFTLKIRSTKLEDSAMYFCASGTTNYEQYFGPGTRLTVT.

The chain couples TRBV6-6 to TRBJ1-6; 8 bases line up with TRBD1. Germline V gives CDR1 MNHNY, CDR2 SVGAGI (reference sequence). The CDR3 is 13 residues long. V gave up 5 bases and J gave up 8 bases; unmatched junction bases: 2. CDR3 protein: CASSGQGYSPLHF. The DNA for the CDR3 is TGTGCCAGCAGTGGACAGGGTTATTCACCCCTCCACTTT.

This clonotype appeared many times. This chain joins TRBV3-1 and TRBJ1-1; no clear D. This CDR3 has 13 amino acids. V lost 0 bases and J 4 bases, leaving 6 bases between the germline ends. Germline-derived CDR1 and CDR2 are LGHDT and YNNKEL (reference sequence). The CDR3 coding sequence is TGTGCCAGCAGCCAAGAGCTGGGCACTGAAGCTTTCTTT. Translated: CASSQELGTEAFF.

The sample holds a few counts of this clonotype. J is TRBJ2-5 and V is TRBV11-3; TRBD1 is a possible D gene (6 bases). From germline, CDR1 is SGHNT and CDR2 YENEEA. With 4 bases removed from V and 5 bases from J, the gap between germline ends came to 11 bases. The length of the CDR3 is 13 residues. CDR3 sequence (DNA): TGTGCCAGCAGCTCTTTCGACAGGGAGACCCAGTACTTC. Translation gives CASSSFDRETQYF.

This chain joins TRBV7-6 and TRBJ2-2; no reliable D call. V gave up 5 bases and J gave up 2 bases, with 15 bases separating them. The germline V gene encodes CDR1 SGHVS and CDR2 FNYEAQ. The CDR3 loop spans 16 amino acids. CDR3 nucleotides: TGTGCCAGCAGCCGTAGTGGACGACCCAACACCGGGGAGCTGTTTTTT. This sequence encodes CASSRSGRPNTGELFF. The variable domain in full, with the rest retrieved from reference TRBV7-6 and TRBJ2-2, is GAGVSQSPRYKVTKRGQDVALRCDPISGHVSLYWYRQALGQGPEFLTYFNYEAQQDKSGLPNDRFSAERPEGSISTLTIQRTEQRDSAMYRCASSRSGRPNTGELFFGEGSRLTVL.

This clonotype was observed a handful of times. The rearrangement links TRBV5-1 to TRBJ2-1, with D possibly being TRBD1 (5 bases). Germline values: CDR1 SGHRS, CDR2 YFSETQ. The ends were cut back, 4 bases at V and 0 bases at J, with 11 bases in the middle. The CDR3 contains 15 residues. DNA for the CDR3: TGCGCCAGCAGCCATCTAGGGGACTCCTACAATGAGCAGTTCTTC. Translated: CASSHLGDSYNEQFF.

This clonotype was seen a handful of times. This chain's CDR3 is CASSARGWEGVGSNQPQHF. The CDR3 bases are TGTGCCAGCAGTGCAAGGGGATGGGAGGGTGTGGGCAGCAATCAGCCCCAGCATTTT. The V and J genes are TRBV6-1 and TRBJ1-5; D perhaps matches TRBD1 (5 bases). The CDR3 sequence is 19 residues long. From germline, CDR1 is MNHNS and CDR2 SASEGT. V was cut by 4 bases and J by 1 base, with 23 bases left in between.

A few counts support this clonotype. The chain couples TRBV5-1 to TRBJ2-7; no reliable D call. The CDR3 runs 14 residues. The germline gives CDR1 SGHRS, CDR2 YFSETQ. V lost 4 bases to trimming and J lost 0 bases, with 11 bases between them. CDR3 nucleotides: TGCGCCAGCAGCCCGAAGGTCGGCTCCTACGAGCAGTACTTC. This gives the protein CASSPKVGSYEQYF.

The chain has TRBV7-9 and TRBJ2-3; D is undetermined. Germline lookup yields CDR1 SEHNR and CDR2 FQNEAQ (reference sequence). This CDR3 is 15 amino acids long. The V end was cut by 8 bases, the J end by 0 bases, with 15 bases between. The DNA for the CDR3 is TGTGCCAGCGGCAGGATAAGTACTAGCACAGATACGCAGTATTTT. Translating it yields CASGRISTSTDTQYF.

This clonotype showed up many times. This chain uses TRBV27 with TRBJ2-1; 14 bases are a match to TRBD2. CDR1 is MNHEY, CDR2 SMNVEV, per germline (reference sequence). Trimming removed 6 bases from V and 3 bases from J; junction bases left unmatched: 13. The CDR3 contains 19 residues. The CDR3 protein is CASREKGLAGVTNYNEQFF. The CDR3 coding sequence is TGTGCCAGCAGGGAAAAGGGACTAGCGGGGGTTACAAACTACAATGAGCAGTTCTTC.